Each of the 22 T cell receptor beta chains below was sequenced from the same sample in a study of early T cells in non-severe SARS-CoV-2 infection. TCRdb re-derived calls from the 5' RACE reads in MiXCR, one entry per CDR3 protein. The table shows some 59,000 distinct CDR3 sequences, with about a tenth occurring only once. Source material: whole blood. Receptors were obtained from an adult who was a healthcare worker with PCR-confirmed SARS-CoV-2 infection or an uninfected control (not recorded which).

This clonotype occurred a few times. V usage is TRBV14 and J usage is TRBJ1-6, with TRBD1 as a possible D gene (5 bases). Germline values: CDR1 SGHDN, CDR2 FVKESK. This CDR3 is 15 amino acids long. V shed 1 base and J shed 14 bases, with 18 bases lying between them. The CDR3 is CASSQGGDRFVTLHF. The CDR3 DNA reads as TGTGCCAGCAGCCAAGGAGGGGACCGCTTCGTCACCCTCCACTTT.

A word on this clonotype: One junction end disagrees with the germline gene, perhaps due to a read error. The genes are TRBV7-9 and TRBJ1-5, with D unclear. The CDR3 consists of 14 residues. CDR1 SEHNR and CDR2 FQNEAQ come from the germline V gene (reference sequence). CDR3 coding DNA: TGTGCCAGCAGCTTAGTGGGATCCGATCAGCCCAAGCATTTT. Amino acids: CASSLVGSDQPKHF.

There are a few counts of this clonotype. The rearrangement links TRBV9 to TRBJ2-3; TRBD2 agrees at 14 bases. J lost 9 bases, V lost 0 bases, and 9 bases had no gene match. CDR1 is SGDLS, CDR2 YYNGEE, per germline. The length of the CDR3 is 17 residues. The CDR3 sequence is CASSVGSGTSGGGTQYF. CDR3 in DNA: TGTGCCAGCAGCGTAGGCTCCGGGACTAGCGGGGGAGGGACGCAGTATTTT.

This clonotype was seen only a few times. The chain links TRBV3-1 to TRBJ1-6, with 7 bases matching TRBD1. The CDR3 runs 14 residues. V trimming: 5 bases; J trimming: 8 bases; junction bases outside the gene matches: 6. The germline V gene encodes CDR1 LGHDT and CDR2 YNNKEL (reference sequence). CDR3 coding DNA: TGTGCCAGCAGCGTGGGACAGAGGGATTCACCCCTCCACTTT. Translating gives CASSVGQRDSPLHF. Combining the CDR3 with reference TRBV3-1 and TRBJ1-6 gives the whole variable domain DTAVSQTPKYLVTQMGNDKSIKCEQNLGHDTMYWYKQDSKKFLKIMFSYNNKELIINETVPNRFSPKSPDKAHLNLHINSLELGDSAVYFCASSVGQRDSPLHFGNGTRLTVT.

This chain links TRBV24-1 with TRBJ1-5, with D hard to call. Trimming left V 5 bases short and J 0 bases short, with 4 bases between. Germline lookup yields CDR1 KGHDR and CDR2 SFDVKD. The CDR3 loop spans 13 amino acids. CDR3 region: CATSGDSNQPQHF. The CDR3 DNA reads TGTGCCACCAGTGGAGATAGCAATCAGCCCCAGCATTTT.

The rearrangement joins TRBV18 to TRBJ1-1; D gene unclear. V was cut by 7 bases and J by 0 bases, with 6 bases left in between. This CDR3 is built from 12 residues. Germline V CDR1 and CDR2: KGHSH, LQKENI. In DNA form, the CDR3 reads TGTGCCAGCTTGGAAATGAACACTGAAGCTTTCTTT. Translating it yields CASLEMNTEAFF.

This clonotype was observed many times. The CDR3 nucleotides are TGTGCCAGCAGCTTGGCCTCTCTAGCGGGGCCTTATTCTGGAGAGACCCAGTACTTC. This encodes CASSLASLAGPYSGETQYF. This rearrangement joins TRBV5-6 to TRBJ2-5, with TRBD2 matching 9 bases. The CDR3 runs to 19 residues. Germline CDR1 reads SGHDT; CDR2 reads YYEEEE. V trimming: 0 bases; J trimming: 4 bases; junction bases outside the gene matches: 16. The full variable domain, its missing parts supplied by reference TRBV5-6 and TRBJ2-5, is DAGVTQSPTHLIKTRGQQVTLRCSPKSGHDTVSWYQQALGQGPQFIFQYYEEEERQRGNFPDRFSGHQFPNYSSELNVNALLLGDSALYLCASSLASLAGPYSGETQYFGPGTRLLVL.

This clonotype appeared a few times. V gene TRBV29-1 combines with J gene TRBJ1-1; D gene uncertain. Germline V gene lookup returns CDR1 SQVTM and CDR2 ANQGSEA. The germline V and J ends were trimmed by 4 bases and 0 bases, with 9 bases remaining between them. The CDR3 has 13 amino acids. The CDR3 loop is CSVGSRLNTEAFF. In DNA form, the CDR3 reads TGCAGCGTTGGCTCCAGGTTGAACACTGAAGCTTTCTTT.

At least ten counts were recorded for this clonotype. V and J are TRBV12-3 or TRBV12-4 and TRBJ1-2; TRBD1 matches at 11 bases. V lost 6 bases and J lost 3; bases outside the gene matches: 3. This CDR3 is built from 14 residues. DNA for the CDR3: TGTGCCAGCAGAGGGACAGGGGGTCACTATGGCTACACCTTC. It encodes CASRGTGGHYGYTF.

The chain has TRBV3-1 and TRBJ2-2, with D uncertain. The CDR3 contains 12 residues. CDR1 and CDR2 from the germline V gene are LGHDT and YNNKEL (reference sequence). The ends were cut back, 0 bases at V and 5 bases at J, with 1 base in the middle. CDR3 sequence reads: CASSQETGELFF. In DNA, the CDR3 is TGTGCCAGCAGCCAAGAAACCGGGGAGCTGTTTTTT.

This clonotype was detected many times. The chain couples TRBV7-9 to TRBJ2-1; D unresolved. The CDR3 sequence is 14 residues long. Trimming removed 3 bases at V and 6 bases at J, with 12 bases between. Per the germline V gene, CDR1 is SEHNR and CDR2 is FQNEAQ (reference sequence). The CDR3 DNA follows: TGTGCCAGCAGCTTGAGTTACTCCGGCAATGAGCAGTTCTTC. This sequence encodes CASSLSYSGNEQFF.

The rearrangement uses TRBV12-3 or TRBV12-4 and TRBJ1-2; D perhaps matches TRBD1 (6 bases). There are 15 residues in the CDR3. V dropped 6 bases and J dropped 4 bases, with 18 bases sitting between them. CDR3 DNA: TGTGCCAGCAGCCGGGAGCCGGGGGCTGGCTATGGCTACACCTTC. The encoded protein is CASSREPGAGYGYTF.

For the CDR3, the DNA is TGTGCCAGCAGGGGACAGAACTATGGCTACACCTTC. This translates into CASRGQNYGYTF. The chain combines TRBV12-3 or TRBV12-4 with TRBJ1-2; 7 bases line up with TRBD1. This CDR3 spans 12 amino acids. With 6 bases clipped from V and 2 bases from J, the junction kept 0 bases outside the gene matches.

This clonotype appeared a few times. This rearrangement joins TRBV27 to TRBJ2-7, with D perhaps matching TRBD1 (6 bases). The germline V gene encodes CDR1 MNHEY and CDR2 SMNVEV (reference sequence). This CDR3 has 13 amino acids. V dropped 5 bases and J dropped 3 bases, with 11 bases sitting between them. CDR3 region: CASSPGQFYEQYF. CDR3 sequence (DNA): TGTGCCAGCAGTCCCGGACAGTTCTACGAGCAGTACTTC.

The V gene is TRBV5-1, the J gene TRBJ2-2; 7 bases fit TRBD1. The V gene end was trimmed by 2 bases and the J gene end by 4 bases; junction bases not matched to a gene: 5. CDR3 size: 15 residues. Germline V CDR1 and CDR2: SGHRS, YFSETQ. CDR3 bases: TGCGCCAGCAGCTTAGGGGGCGCGATCACCGGGGAGCTGTTTTTT. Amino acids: CASSLGGAITGELFF. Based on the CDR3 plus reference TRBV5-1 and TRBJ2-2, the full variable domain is KAGVTQTPRYLIKTRGQQVTLSCSPISGHRSVSWYQQTPGQGLQFLFEYFSETQRNKGNFPGRFSGRQFSNSRSEMNVSTLELGDSALYLCASSLGGAITGELFFGEGSRLTVL.

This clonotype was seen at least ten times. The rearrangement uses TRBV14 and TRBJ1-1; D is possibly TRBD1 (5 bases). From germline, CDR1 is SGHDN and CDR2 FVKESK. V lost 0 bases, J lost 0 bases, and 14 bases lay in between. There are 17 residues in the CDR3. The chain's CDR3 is CASSQEGTEHMNTEAFF. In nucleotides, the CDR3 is TGTGCCAGCAGCCAAGAAGGGACGGAACACATGAACACTGAAGCTTTCTTT.

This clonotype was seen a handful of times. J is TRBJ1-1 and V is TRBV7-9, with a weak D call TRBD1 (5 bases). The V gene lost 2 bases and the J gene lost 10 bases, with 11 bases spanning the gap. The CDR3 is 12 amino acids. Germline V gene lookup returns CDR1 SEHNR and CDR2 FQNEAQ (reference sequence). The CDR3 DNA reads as TGTGCCAGCAGCTTAACTCAGGGAGGAGCTTTCTTT. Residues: CASSLTQGGAFF.

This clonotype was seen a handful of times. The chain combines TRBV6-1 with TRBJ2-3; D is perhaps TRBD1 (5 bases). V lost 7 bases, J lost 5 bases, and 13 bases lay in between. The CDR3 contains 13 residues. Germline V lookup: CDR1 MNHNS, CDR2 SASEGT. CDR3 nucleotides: TGTGCCAGCACCAGTCTAGGGGAAGATACGCAGTATTTT. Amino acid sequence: CASTSLGEDTQYF.

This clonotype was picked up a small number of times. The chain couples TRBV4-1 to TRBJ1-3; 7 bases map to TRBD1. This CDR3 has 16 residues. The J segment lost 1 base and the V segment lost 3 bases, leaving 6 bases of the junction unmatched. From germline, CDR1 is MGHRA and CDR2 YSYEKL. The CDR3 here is CASSQDRSGSGNTIYF. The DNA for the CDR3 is TGCGCCAGCAGCCAGGACAGGTCGGGATCTGGAAACACCATATATTTT.

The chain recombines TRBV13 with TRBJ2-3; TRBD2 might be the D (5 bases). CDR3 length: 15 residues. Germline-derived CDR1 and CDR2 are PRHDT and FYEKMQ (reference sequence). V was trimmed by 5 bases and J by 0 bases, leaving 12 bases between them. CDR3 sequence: CASSPPGSSTDTQYF. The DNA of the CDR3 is TGTGCCAGCAGCCCCCCGGGGTCTAGCACAGATACGCAGTATTTT.

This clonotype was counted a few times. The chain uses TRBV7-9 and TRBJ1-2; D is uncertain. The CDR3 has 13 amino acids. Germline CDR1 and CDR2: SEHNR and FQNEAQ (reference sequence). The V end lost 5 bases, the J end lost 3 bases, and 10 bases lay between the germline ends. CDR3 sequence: CASSPSGDYGYTF. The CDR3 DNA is TGTGCCAGCAGCCCCTCTGGCGACTATGGCTACACCTTC.

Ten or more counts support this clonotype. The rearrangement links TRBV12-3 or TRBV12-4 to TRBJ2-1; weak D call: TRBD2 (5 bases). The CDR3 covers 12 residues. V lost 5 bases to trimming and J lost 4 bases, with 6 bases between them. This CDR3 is CASSRDYNEQFF. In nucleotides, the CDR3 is TGTGCCAGCAGTCGGGATTACAATGAGCAGTTCTTC.